These 14 T cell receptor beta chains were all obtained from the same sample, sequenced in a study of cytomegalovirus exposure and HLA in healthy donors. The PCR was carried out with 60 Vbeta primers and 13 Jbeta primers. This table comes from immunoSEQ multiplex PCR, and its TCRdb copy is limited to in-frame clones, with some not included. This table holds 60,000 to 75,000 clones, 55% to 70% found once. Sequenced material: PBMCs. These receptor sequences come from a woman aged 50 to 60 in good health and CMV-seronegative.

This chain links TRBV6-5 with TRBJ2-5, with 8 bases that match TRBD1. The better agreement between TRBJ2-7 and the DNA end casts doubt on the J call. CDR1 MNHEY and CDR2 SVGAGI come from the germline V gene. The CDR3 length is 16 residues. The CDR3 DNA reads TGTGCCAGCAGTTACGGCGGACAGGGTCCTACCTACGAGCAGTACTTC. Residues: CASSYGGQGPTYEQYF.

The chain has TRBV4-3 and TRBJ2-2; 8 nucleotides line up with TRBD1. The V and J ends lost 0 bases and 7 bases, in that order; junction bases with no gene match: 4. Germline V gene sequence: CDR1 LGHNA, CDR2 YSLEER. The CDR3 is 15 amino acids. CDR3 protein: CASSQEDRGIGELFF. The CDR3 coding sequence is TGCGCCAGCAGCCAAGAAGACAGGGGAATCGGGGAGCTGTTTTTT.

The chain is built from TRBV5-1 and TRBJ2-7; 11 bases are shared with TRBD2. The CDR3 is 15 amino acids. CDR1 and CDR2 (germline): SGHRS, YFSETQ. J was trimmed by 13 bases and V by 5 bases; bases with no gene match: 17. The CDR3 sequence is CASRPALAGAHWGYF. In DNA form, the CDR3 reads TGCGCCAGCAGACCCGCACTAGCGGGGGCCCATTGGGGATACTTC.

The chain carries TRBV5-6 and TRBJ2-7; 9 bases are a match to TRBD2. The germline CDR1 and CDR2 sequences are SGHDT and YYEEEE. V was clipped by 2 bases and J by 3 bases; unmatched bases: 0. The CDR3 contains 13 residues. The CDR3 DNA follows: TGTGCCAGCAGCTTTAGCGGGAGCTACGAGCAGTACTTC. Encoded protein: CASSFSGSYEQYF.

V usage is TRBV7-3 and J usage is TRBJ2-2, with TRBD1 matching over 8 bases. The V and J ends lost 6 bases and 6 bases, in that order; junction bases with no gene match: 15. This CDR3 spans 17 amino acids. Per germline, CDR1 SGHTA and CDR2 FQGTGA. The CDR3 loop reads CASRSRSDRANSGELFF. The CDR3 DNA reads TGTGCCAGCAGGTCTCGTTCGGACAGGGCTAATTCCGGGGAGCTGTTTTTT.

The V call is TRBV5-4, the J call TRBJ1-2; TRBD1 aligns across 8 bases. This CDR3 spans 16 amino acids. The germline CDR1 and CDR2 sequences are SGHNT and YYREEE (reference sequence). V trimming: 4 bases; J trimming: 5 bases; junction bases outside the gene matches: 13. The CDR3 protein is CASSPTYGQGGYGYTF. CDR3 DNA: TGTGCCAGCAGCCCTACTTACGGACAGGGAGGGTATGGCTACACCTTC. Full variable domain (missing parts from reference TRBV5-4 and TRBJ1-2): ETGVTQSPTHLIKTRGQQVTLRCSSQSGHNTVSWYQQALGQGPQFIFQYYREEENGRGNFPPRFSGLQFPNYSSELNVNALELDDSALYLCASSPTYGQGGYGYTFGSGTRLTVV.

CDR3 bases: TGTGCCAGCAGCGGACAGCTTAATAGCAATCAGCCCCAGCATTTT. Its translation: CASSGQLNSNQPQHF. The chain combines TRBV16 with TRBJ1-5, with D tentatively TRBD1 (6 bases). V was clipped by 5 bases and J by 0 bases, with 11 bases between them. The germline CDR1 and CDR2 sequences are KGHSY and FQNENV. The CDR3 is 15 residues long.

The table lists this clone with a few counts. V usage is TRBV4-1 and J usage is TRBJ2-5; 12 bases are a match to TRBD1. V was pared by 3 bases and J by 6 bases, with 11 bases of the junction left unmatched. The CDR3 contains 17 residues. Germline CDR1 is MGHRA and CDR2 is YSYEKL. Here the CDR3 DNA reads TGCGCCAGCAGCCATCTCCCCCGGGGACAGGGGGCCAAGACCCAGTACTTC. Its protein product is CASSHLPRGQGAKTQYF.

V is TRBV5-6 and J is TRBJ2-7, with 9 bases fitting TRBD1. CDR1 is SGHDT, CDR2 YYEEEE, per germline. V shed 4 bases and J 9 bases; nucleotides not matched to a gene: 8. This CDR3 comprises 13 residues. The CDR3 protein is CASSRDRVRVQYF. CDR3 DNA: TGTGCCAGCAGCCGGGACAGGGTACGCGTGCAGTACTTC.

The CDR3 reads CASTGLAGPYEQYF. CDR3 sequence (DNA): TGTGCCAGCACCGGACTAGCGGGACCCTACGAGCAGTACTTC. The V gene is TRBV7-2, the J gene TRBJ2-7, with TRBD2 matching 12 bases. The CDR3 has 14 residues. V trimming: 7 bases; J trimming: 2 bases; junction bases outside the gene matches: 3. The germline CDR1 and CDR2 sequences are SGHTA and FQGNSA.

The chain is built from TRBV29-1 and TRBJ1-2, with D perhaps TRBD1 (5 bases). The germline V and J ends were trimmed by 0 bases and 3 bases, with 14 bases remaining between them. In germline, CDR1 is SQVTM, CDR2 ANQGSEA. CDR3 length equals 15 residues. The CDR3 region has the DNA TGCAGCGTTGAAGATATCGCCAGGGCCGACTATGGCTACACCTTC. Encoded protein: CSVEDIARADYGYTF.

This chain connects TRBV5-4 to TRBJ1-1; D remains ambiguous. V lost 4 bases, J lost 1 base, and 14 bases lay in between. This CDR3 has 15 amino acids. Germline loops: CDR1 SGHNT, CDR2 YYREEE (reference sequence). CDR3 amino acids: CASSLEPGGNTEAFF. As DNA, the CDR3 is TGTGCCAGCAGCCTAGAACCGGGAGGGAACACTGAAGCTTTCTTT.

CDR3 nucleotides: TGCGCCAGCAGCCAAGTACAGGGGGCGCAAGGGGCCAACGTCCTGACTTTC. Its protein product is CASSQVQGAQGANVLTF. V gene TRBV4-3 combines with J gene TRBJ2-6, with 9 bases aligning to TRBD1. CDR1 and CDR2 from the germline V gene are LGHNA and YSLEER. V shed 1 base and J 4 bases; nucleotides not matched to a gene: 5. The CDR3 is 17 residues long.

This clone was detected only once. The chain couples TRBV6-5 to TRBJ1-1; a weak D match, TRBD1 (5 bases). The germline V gene has CDR1 MNHEY and CDR2 SVGAGI. Trimming took off 5 bases at V and 5 bases at J, with 12 bases between the two ends. This CDR3 comprises 13 residues. The CDR3 reads CASSHPSGTEAFF. The CDR3 nucleotides are TGTGCCAGCAGTCATCCCTCAGGGACTGAAGCTTTCTTT.